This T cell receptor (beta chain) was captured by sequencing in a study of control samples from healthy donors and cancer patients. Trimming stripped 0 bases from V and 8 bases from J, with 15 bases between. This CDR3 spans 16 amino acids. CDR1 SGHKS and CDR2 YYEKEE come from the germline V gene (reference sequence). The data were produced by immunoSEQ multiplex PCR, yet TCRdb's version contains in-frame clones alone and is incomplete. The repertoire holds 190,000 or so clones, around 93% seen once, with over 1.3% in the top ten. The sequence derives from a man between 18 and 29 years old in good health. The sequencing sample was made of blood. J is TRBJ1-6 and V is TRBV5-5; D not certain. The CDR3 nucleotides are TGTGCCAGCAGCTTGGGGAGCGGGGTTTCGGATTCACCCCTCCACTTT. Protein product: CASSLGSGVSDSPLHF. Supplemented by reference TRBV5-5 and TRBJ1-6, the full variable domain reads DAGVTQSPTHLIKTRGQQVTLRCSPISGHKSVSWYQQVLGQGPQFIFQYYEKEERGRGNFPDRFSARQFPNYSSELNVNALLLGDSALYLCASSLGSGVSDSPLHFGNGTRLTVT.